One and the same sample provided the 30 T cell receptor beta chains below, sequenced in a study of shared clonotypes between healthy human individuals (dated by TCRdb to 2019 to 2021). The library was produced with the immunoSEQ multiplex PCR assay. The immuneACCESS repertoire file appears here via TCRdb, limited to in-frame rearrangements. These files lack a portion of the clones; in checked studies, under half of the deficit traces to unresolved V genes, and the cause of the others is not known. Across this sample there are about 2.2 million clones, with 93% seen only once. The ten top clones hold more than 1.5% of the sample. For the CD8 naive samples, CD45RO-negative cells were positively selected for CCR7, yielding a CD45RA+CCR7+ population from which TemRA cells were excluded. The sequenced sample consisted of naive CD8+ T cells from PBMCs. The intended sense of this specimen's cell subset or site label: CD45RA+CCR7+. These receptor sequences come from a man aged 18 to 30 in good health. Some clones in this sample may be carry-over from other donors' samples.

For the CDR3, the DNA is TGCGCCAGCAGCCAATCCGGGACCCCGCCTCCGTACGAGCAGTACTTC. It encodes CASSQSGTPPPYEQYF. The chain combines TRBV4-1 with TRBJ2-7; D is perhaps TRBD1 or TRBD2 (5 bases each). The CDR3 covers 16 residues. V lost 2 bases to trimming and J lost 4 bases, with 18 bases between them. Looked up from germline, CDR1 is MGHRA and CDR2 is YSYEKL.

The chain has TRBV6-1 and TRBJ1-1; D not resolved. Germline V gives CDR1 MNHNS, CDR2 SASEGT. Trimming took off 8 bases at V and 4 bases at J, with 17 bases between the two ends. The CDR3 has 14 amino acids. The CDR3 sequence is CASGFGREGTEAFF. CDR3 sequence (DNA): TGTGCCAGCGGCTTCGGTAGGGAGGGCACTGAAGCTTTCTTT.

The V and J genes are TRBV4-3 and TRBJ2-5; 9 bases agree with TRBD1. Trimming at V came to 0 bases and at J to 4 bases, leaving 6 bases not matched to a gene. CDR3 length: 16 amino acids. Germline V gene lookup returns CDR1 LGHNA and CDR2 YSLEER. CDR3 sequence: CASSQDYDRGGETQYF. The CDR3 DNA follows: TGCGCCAGCAGCCAAGATTATGACAGGGGGGGAGAGACCCAGTACTTC.

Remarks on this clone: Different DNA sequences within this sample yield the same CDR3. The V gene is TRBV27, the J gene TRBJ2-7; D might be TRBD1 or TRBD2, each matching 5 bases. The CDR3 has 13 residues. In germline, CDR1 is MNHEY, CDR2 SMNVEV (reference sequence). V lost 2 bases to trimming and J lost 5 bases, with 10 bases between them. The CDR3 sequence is CASSLRGAHEQYF. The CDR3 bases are TGTGCCAGCAGTTTAAGAGGGGCCCACGAGCAGTACTTC.

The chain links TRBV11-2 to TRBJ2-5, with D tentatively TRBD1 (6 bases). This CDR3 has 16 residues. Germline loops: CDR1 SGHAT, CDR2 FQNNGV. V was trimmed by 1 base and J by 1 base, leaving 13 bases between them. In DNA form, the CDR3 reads TGTGCCAGCAGCTTAGGGGCCCGACAGGCCCAAGAGACCCAGTACTTC. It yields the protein CASSLGARQAQETQYF. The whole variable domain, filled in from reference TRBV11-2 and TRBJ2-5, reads EAGVAQSPRYKIIEKRQSVAFWCNPISGHATLYWYQQILGQGPKLLIQFQNNGVVDDSQLPKDRFSAERLKGVDSTLKIQPAKLEDSAVYLCASSLGARQAQETQYFGPGTRLLVL.

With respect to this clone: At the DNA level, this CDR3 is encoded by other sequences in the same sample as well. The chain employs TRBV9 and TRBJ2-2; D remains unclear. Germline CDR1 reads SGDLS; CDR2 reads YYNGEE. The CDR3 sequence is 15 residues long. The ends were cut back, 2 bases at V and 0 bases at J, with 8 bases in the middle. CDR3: CASSVSRTNTGELFF. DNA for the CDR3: TGTGCCAGCAGCGTCTCGCGGACGAACACCGGGGAGCTGTTTTTT. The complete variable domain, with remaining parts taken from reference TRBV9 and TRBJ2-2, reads DSGVTQTPKHLITATGQRVTLRCSPRSGDLSVYWYQQSLDQGLQFLIQYYNGEERAKGNILERFSAQQFPDLHSELNLSSLELGDSALYFCASSVSRTNTGELFFGEGSRLTVL.

CDR3 coding DNA: TGTGCCAGCAGTTTATTCGCGGTGACTAGCGGGAGGTCTGATGAGCAGTTCTTC. This sequence encodes CASSLFAVTSGRSDEQFF. V and J are TRBV28 and TRBJ2-1, with 13 nucleotides matching TRBD2. The J segment lost 8 bases and the V segment lost 1 base, leaving 11 bases of the junction unmatched. The CDR3 has 18 amino acids. Germline CDR1 MDHEN, CDR2 SYDVKM. Complete variable domain (other parts from reference TRBV28 and TRBJ2-1): DVKVTQSSRYLVKRTGEKVFLECVQDMDHENMFWYRQDPGLGLRLIYFSYDVKMKEKGDIPEGYSVSREKKERFSLILESASTNQTSMYLCASSLFAVTSGRSDEQFFGPGTRLTVL.

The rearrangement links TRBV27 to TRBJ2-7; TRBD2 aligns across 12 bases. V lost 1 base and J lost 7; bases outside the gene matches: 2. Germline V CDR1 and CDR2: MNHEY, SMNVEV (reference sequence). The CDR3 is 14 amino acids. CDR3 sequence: CASSLLGLAGEQYF. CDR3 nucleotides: TGTGCCAGCAGTTTATTAGGACTAGCGGGGGAGCAGTACTTC.

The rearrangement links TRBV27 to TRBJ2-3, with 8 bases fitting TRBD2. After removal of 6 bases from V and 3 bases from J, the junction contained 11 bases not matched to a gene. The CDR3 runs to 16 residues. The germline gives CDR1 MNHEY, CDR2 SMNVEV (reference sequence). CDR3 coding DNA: TGTGCCAGCAGGGCGGTCAGCGGGAGAATTACAGATACGCAGTATTTT. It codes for CASRAVSGRITDTQYF.

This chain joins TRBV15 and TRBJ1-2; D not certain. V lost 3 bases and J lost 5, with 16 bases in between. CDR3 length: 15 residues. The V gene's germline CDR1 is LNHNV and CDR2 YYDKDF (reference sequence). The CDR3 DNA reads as TGTGCCACCAGCAGCTCGAAGGGTGCCACATATGGCTACACCTTC. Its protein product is CATSSSKGATYGYTF.

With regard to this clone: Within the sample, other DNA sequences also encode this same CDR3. The CDR3 region is CASSLRDRAQPQHF. As DNA, the CDR3 is TGTGCCAGCAGTCTCCGGGACAGGGCGCAGCCCCAGCATTTT. The chain couples TRBV27 to TRBJ1-5; TRBD1 aligns across 9 bases. Per the germline V gene, CDR1 is MNHEY and CDR2 is SMNVEV (reference sequence). This CDR3 comprises 14 residues. The V segment lost 5 bases and the J segment 7 bases; nucleotides outside the gene matches: 6.

The CDR3 protein is CASSLGGGGEQYF. The CDR3 DNA follows: TGTGCCAGCAGCTTGGGTGGTGGCGGCGAGCAGTACTTC. The chain links TRBV7-3 to TRBJ2-7, with D unresolved. Trimming took 3 bases from V and 6 from J, leaving 12 bases between them. The length of the CDR3 is 13 residues. CDR1 is SGHTA and CDR2 is FQGTGA in the germline V gene.

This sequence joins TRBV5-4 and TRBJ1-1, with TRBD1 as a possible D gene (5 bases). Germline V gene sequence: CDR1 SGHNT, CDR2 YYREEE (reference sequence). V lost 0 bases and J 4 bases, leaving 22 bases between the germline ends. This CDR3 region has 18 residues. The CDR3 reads CASSLAGRDALTLTEAFF. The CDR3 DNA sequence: TGTGCCAGCAGCTTGGCTGGACGGGACGCCTTGACCCTCACTGAAGCTTTCTTT.

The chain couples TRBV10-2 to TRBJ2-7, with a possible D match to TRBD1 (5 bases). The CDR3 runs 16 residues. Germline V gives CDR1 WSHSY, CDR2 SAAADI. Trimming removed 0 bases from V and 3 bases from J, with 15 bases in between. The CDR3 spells CASSESGAPTFYEQYF. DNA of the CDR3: TGCGCCAGCAGTGAGTCAGGGGCCCCAACTTTCTACGAGCAGTACTTC.

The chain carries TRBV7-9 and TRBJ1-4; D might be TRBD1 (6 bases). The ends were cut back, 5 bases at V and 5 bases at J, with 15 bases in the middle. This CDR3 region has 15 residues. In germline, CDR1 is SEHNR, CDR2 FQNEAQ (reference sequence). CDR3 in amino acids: CASSHPTGKNEKLFF. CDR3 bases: TGTGCCAGCAGCCACCCTACAGGGAAGAATGAAAAACTGTTTTTT.

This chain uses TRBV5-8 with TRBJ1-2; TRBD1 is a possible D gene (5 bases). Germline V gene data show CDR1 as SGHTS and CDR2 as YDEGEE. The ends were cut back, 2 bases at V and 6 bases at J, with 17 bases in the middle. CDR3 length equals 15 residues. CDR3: CASSFLQVTPHGYTF. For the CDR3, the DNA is TGTGCCAGCAGCTTCCTACAGGTCACCCCCCATGGCTACACCTTC. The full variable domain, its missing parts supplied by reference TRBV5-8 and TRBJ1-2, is EAGVTQSPTHLIKTRGQQATLRCSPISGHTSVYWYQQALGLGLQFLLWYDEGEERNRGNFPPRFSGRQFPNYSSELNVNALELEDSALYLCASSFLQVTPHGYTFGSGTRLTVV.

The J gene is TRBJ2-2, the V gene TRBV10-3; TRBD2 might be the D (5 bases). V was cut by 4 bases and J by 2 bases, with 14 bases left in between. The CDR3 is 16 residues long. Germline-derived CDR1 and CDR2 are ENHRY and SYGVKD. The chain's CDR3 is CAISARASRNTGELFF. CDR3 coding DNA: TGTGCCATCAGTGCACGGGCTAGCAGAAACACCGGGGAGCTGTTTTTT.

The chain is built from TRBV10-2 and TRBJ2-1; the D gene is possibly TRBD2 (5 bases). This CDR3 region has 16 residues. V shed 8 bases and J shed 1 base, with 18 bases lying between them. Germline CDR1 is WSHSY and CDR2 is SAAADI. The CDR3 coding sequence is TGCGCCAGCCACGGAGAGCCGAGGGAATCCTACAATGAGCAGTTCTTC. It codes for CASHGEPRESYNEQFF.

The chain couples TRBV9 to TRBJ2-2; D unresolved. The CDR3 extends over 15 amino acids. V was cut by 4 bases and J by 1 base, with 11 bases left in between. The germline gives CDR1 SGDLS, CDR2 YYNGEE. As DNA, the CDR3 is TGTGCCAGCAGCCTCAGCAGGCTGAACACCGGGGAGCTGTTTTTT. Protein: CASSLSRLNTGELFF.

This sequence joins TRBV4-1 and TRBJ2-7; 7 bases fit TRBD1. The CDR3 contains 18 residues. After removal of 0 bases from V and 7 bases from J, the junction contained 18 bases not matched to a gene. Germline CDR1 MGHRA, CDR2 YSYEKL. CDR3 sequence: CASSQDFSGFVGGWEQYF. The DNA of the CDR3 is TGCGCCAGCAGCCAAGATTTTTCCGGATTCGTAGGGGGCTGGGAGCAGTACTTC.

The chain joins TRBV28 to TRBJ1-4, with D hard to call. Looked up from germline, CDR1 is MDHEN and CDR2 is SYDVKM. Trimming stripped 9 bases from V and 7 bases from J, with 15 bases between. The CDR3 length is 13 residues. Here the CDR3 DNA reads TGTGCCAGTAACGAGATTAGCGGTGAAAAACTGTTTTTT. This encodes CASNEISGEKLFF.

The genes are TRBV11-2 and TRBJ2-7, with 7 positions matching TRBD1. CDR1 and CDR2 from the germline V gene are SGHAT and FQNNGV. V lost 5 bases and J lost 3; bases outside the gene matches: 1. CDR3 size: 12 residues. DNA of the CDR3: TGTGCCAGCAGCACAGGGGACTACGAGCAGTACTTC. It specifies CASSTGDYEQYF.

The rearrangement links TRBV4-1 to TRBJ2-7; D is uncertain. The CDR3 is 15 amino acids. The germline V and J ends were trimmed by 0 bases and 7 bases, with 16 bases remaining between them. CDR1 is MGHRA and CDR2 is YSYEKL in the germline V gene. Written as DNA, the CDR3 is TGCGCCAGCAGCCAAGACACTCAGGTATCTAGGGAGCAGTACTTC. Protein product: CASSQDTQVSREQYF.

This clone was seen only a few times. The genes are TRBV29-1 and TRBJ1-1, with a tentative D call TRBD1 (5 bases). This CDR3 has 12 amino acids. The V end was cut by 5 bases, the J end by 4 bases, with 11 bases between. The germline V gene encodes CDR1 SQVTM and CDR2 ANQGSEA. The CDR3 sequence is CSVWQGSTEAFF. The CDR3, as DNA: TGCAGCGTTTGGCAGGGCAGCACTGAAGCTTTCTTT.

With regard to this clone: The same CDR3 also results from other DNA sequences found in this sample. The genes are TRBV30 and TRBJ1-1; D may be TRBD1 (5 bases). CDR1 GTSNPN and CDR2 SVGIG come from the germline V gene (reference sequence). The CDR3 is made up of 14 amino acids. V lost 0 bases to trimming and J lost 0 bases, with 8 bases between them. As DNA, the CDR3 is TGTGCCTGGAGTGTCGGCAGGGTGAACACTGAAGCTTTCTTT. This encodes CAWSVGRVNTEAFF.

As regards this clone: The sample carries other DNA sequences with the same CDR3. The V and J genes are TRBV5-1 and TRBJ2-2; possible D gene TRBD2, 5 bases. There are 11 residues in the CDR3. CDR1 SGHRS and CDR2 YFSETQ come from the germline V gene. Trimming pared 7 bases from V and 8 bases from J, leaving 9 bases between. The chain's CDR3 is CASPEGGELFF. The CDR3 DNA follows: TGCGCCAGCCCCGAGGGTGGGGAGCTGTTTTTT.

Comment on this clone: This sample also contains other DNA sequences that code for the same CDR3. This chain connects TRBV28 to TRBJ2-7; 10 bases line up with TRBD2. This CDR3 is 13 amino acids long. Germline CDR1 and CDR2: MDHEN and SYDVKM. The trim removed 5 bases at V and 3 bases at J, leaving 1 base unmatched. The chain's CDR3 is CASSLAGVYEQYF. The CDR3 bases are TGTGCCAGCAGTCTAGCGGGAGTCTACGAGCAGTACTTC.

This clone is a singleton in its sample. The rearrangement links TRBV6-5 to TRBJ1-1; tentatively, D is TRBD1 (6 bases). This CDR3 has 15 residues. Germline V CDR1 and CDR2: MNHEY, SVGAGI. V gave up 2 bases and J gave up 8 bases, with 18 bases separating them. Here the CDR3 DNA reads TGTGCCAGCAGTTACGAGAGGGGGGTAAGCCTAGAAGCTTTCTTT. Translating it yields CASSYERGVSLEAFF.

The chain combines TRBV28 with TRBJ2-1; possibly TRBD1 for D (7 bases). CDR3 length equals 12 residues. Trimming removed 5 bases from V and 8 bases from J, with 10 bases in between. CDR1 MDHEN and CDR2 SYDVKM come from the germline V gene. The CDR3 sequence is CASSGRGDEQFF. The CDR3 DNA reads TGTGCCAGCAGTGGCAGGGGGGATGAGCAGTTCTTC.

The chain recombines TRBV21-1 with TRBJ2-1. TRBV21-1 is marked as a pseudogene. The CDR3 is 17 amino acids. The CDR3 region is CASSASRSNKSYNEQFF. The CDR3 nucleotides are TGTGCCAGCAGCGCCAGTCGTTCTAACAAATCCTACAATGAGCAGTTCTTC.